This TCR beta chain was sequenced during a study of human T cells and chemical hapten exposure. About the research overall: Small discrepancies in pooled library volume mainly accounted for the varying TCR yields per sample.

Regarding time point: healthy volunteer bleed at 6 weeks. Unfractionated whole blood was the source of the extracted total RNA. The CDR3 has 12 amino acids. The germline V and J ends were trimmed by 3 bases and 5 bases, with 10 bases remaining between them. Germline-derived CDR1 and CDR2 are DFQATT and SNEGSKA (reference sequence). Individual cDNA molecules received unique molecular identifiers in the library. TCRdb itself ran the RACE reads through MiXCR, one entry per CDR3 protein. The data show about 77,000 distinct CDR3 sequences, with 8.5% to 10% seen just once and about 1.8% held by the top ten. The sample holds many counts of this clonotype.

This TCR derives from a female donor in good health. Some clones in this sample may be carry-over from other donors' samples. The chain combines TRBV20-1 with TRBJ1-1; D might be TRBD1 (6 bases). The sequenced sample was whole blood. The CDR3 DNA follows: TGCAGTGCTAGGCACAGGGAGACTGAAGCTTTCTTT. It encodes CSARHRETEAFF.